This T cell receptor beta chain was found in a study of blood T cell repertoires in COVID-19. Turning to the study itself: The origin of the acute and convalescent COVID-19 samples was the United States, Italy and Spain.

In the study's own analysis: Reference gene primers were amplified, and this amplification served to estimate nucleated cell counts. The table came from immunoSEQ multiplex PCR; TCRdb's copy has only in-frame clones and leaves some out. V, J and clone size derive from that table, while D and trimming were established from the DNA sequence. The table has 150,000 to 200,000 clones, 89% seen once. In germline, CDR1 is LNHDA, CDR2 SQIVND (reference sequence). This CDR3 spans 17 amino acids. The J segment lost 8 bases and the V segment lost 3 bases, leaving 14 bases of the junction unmatched. Those enrolled, adults aged 18 to 89 years, came from about two dozen US areas. In assigning cohorts, the study relied on participant-reported clinical history.

The material sequenced was PBMCs or T cells enriched from blood (not recorded which). The receptor's source is a woman aged 40 to 55 with acute COVID-19. This chain joins TRBV19 and TRBJ2-2; 8 bases line up with TRBD2. CDR3 bases: TGTGCCAGTAGTATCGGCACTAGCGGCAAGTTGGGAGGGGAGCTGTTTTTT. Translating gives CASSIGTSGKLGGELFF.